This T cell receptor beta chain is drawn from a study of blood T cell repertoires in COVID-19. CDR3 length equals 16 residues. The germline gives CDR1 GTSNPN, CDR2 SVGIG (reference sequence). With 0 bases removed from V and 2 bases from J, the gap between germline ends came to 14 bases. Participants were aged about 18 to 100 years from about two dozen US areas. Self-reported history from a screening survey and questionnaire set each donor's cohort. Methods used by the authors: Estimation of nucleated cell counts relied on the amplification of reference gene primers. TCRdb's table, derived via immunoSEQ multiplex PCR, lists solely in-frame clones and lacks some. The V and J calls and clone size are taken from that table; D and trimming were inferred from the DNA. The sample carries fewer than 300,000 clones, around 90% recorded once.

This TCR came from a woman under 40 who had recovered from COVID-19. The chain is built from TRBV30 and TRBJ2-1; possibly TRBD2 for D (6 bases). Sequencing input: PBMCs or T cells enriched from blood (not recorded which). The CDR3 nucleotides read TGTGCCTGGAGTGTACGTTCCGGGAGACCCTACAATGAGCAGTTCTTC. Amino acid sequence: CAWSVRSGRPYNEQFF.